These 25 T cell receptor beta chains were all obtained from the same sample, sequenced in a study of T-cell memory formation after mild COVID-19. MiXCR was run by TCRdb on the 5' RACE reads, yielding one entry per CDR3 protein. This table holds approximately 450,000 distinct CDR3 sequences, roughly 18% found once. Sequencing was carried out using PBMCs or a T cell subset sorted from them (not recorded which). The receptors here all came from an adult woman who had mild COVID-19 (a few samples of this study predate the infection). Cell type and time point are not known.

This clonotype has more than one count but fewer than ten. The chain combines TRBV6-6 with TRBJ1-2; 7 bases align to TRBD1. The CDR3 consists of 13 residues. The V and J ends lost 6 bases and 6 bases, in that order; junction bases with no gene match: 7. CDR1 and CDR2 from the germline V gene are MNHNY and SVGAGI (reference sequence). CDR3 protein: CASRYGTVDGYTF. The DNA of the CDR3 is TGTGCCAGCAGGTATGGGACAGTGGATGGCTACACCTTC.

This clonotype came up a few times. The rearrangement joins TRBV29-1 to TRBJ1-2, with D unclear. V lost 3 bases, J lost 2 bases, and 10 bases lay in between. CDR3 size: 13 residues. From germline, CDR1 is SQVTM and CDR2 ANQGSEA. The CDR3 spells CSVDSGRNYGYTF. CDR3 DNA: TGCAGCGTTGACAGCGGCAGGAACTATGGCTACACCTTC.

The chain combines TRBV19 with TRBJ1-5; D is unclear. The CDR3 has 14 residues. The V and J ends lost 6 bases and 5 bases respectively, with 14 bases between them. Looked up from germline, CDR1 is LNHDA and CDR2 is SQIVND (reference sequence). The CDR3 DNA is TGTGCCAGTAGCGGCAGGAATCTTTATCAGCCCCAGCATTTT. This sequence encodes CASSGRNLYQPQHF.

This clonotype showed up just a few times. The rearrangement links TRBV6-2 or TRBV6-3 to TRBJ2-3; a weak D match, TRBD2 (6 bases). The CDR3 extends over 16 amino acids. Germline CDR1 and CDR2: MNHEY and SVGEGT. The V end was cut by 2 bases, the J end by 3 bases, with 15 bases between. DNA for the CDR3: TGTGCCAGCAGTTACCCGCGGGGCACGGGAACAGATACGCAGTATTTT. It is translated as CASSYPRGTGTDTQYF.

In this sample, this clonotype turned up a few times. The rearrangement joins TRBV7-3 to TRBJ2-5; D possibly corresponds to TRBD1 (6 bases). Germline assignment: CDR1 SGHTA and CDR2 FQGTGA. This CDR3 has 15 residues. Trimming pared 5 bases from V and 4 bases from J, leaving 17 bases between. CDR3 sequence reads: CASSEKGGRVETQYF. CDR3 bases: TGTGCCAGCAGCGAAAAAGGGGGTAGGGTAGAGACCCAGTACTTC.

This clonotype was detected a few times. V and J are TRBV6-2 or TRBV6-3 and TRBJ1-1, with D possibly being TRBD1 (6 bases). CDR1 and CDR2 (germline): MNHEY, SVGEGT. V dropped 6 bases and J dropped 7 bases, with 24 bases sitting between them. CDR3 size: 16 residues. Written as DNA, the CDR3 is TGTGCCAGCAGCTACCTACCCCGGGACAATTCGGATGAAGCTTTCTTT. Residues: CASSYLPRDNSDEAFF.

This clonotype has more than one count but fewer than ten. The CDR3, as DNA: TGTGCCAGCAGCTTTATTGAGGGGATCGGGGAGCTGTTTTTT. Its protein product is CASSFIEGIGELFF. The V and J genes are TRBV11-2 and TRBJ2-2, with D perhaps TRBD1 or TRBD2 (5 bases each). Trimming shortened V by 3 bases and J by 7 bases, and 12 bases separated the two germline ends. The germline V gene encodes CDR1 SGHAT and CDR2 FQNNGV. The CDR3 loop spans 14 amino acids. Supplemented by reference TRBV11-2 and TRBJ2-2, the full variable domain reads EAGVAQSPRYKIIEKRQSVAFWCNPISGHATLYWYQQILGQGPKLLIQFQNNGVVDDSQLPKDRFSAERLKGVDSTLKIQPAKLEDSAVYLCASSFIEGIGELFFGEGSRLTVL.

The chain employs TRBV5-1 and TRBJ2-2; 7 nucleotides align to TRBD2. The CDR3 totals 16 residues. CDR1 SGHRS and CDR2 YFSETQ come from the germline V gene. V trimming: 8 bases; J trimming: 6 bases; junction bases outside the gene matches: 16. The CDR3 is CASASRTRGKAGELFF. The CDR3 bases are TGCGCCAGTGCTTCCCGGACTAGGGGAAAGGCCGGGGAGCTGTTTTTT. The variable domain in full, with the rest retrieved from reference TRBV5-1 and TRBJ2-2, is KAGVTQTPRYLIKTRGQQVTLSCSPISGHRSVSWYQQTPGQGLQFLFEYFSETQRNKGNFPGRFSGRQFSNSRSEMNVSTLELGDSALYLCASASRTRGKAGELFFGEGSRLTVL.

The V and J genes are TRBV12-3 or TRBV12-4 and TRBJ2-1; D is possibly TRBD2 (6 bases). Trimming took off 4 bases at V and 9 bases at J, with 13 bases between the two ends. The CDR3 loop spans 13 amino acids. CDR3 sequence: CASSSRFGSEQFF. DNA for the CDR3: TGTGCCAGCAGTTCCCGATTCGGGAGTGAGCAGTTCTTC.

The chain recombines TRBV5-1 with TRBJ2-7, with 9 bases that match TRBD2. This CDR3 spans 14 amino acids. Trimming at V came to 2 bases and at J to 5 bases, leaving 5 bases not matched to a gene. Per the germline V gene, CDR1 is SGHRS and CDR2 is YFSETQ. The CDR3 loop reads CASSLPSGINEQYF. In nucleotides, the CDR3 is TGCGCCAGCAGCTTACCTAGCGGGATCAACGAGCAGTACTTC.

This clonotype was found a few times. The chain combines TRBV3-1 with TRBJ2-7; 11 bases are a match to TRBD2. The V segment lost 5 bases and the J segment 0 bases; nucleotides outside the gene matches: 6. Germline loops: CDR1 LGHDT, CDR2 YNNKEL (reference sequence). This CDR3 comprises 16 residues. CDR3 amino acids: CASSYLGTSGSYEQYF. DNA of the CDR3: TGTGCCAGCAGCTATCTCGGGACTAGCGGCTCCTACGAGCAGTACTTC.

This clonotype was observed at least ten times. The chain employs TRBV7-6 and TRBJ2-3, with TRBD2 identical over 9 bases. CDR3 size: 16 residues. Germline CDR1 and CDR2: SGHVS and FNYEAQ. J gave up 2 bases and V 5 bases, and 8 bases lay outside the gene matches. The CDR3 coding sequence is TGTGCCAGCAGCCTCGGGGCTAGCGGGATCACAGATACGCAGTATTTT. Amino acids: CASSLGASGITDTQYF.

The rearrangement joins TRBV27 to TRBJ1-2, with D possibly TRBD1 on 5 matching bases. CDR1 and CDR2 from the germline V gene are MNHEY and SMNVEV (reference sequence). The germline V and J ends were trimmed by 7 bases and 3 bases, with 15 bases remaining between them. The length of the CDR3 is 14 residues. CDR3 in amino acids: CASTPLGGDYGYTF. The CDR3 DNA is TGTGCCAGCACTCCTCTGGGGGGGGACTATGGCTACACCTTC.

This sequence joins TRBV30 and TRBJ2-7; TRBD1 aligns across 8 bases. The CDR3 covers 13 residues. CDR1 is GTSNPN and CDR2 is SVGIG in the germline V gene (reference sequence). V was clipped by 5 bases and J by 2 bases; unmatched bases: 5. CDR3 sequence (DNA): TGTGCCTGGGTAAAGACAGGGGCCTACGAGCAGTACTTC. Its protein is CAWVKTGAYEQYF.

The rearrangement joins TRBV24-1 to TRBJ1-3; D gene uncertain. The CDR3 is 12 residues long. V lost 1 base, J lost 3 bases, and 0 bases lay in between. The germline CDR1 and CDR2 sequences are KGHDR and SFDVKD. The CDR3 nucleotides are TGTGCCACCAGTGATTTTGGAAACACCATATATTTT. Its protein product is CATSDFGNTIYF.

This clonotype was seen ten or more times. The V call is TRBV4-3, the J call TRBJ2-7; 7 positions agree with TRBD1. With 1 base clipped from V and 0 bases from J, the junction kept 3 bases outside the gene matches. The V gene's germline CDR1 is LGHNA and CDR2 YSLEER. The CDR3 covers 15 residues. The chain's CDR3 is CASSQGAGGSYEQYF. CDR3 coding DNA: TGCGCCAGCAGCCAAGGGGCAGGGGGCTCCTACGAGCAGTACTTC.

A few counts support this clonotype. The chain couples TRBV5-5 to TRBJ2-2; D not resolved. Germline CDR1 and CDR2: SGHKS and YYEKEE (reference sequence). The CDR3 spans 14 residues. V lost 1 base, J lost 7 bases, and 11 bases lay in between. CDR3 residues: CASSLSAKDGELFF. Written as DNA, the CDR3 is TGTGCCAGCAGCTTGTCGGCTAAAGACGGGGAGCTGTTTTTT. Supplemented by reference TRBV5-5 and TRBJ2-2, the full variable domain reads DAGVTQSPTHLIKTRGQQVTLRCSPISGHKSVSWYQQVLGQGPQFIFQYYEKEERGRGNFPDRFSARQFPNYSSELNVNALLLGDSALYLCASSLSAKDGELFFGEGSRLTVL.

The rearrangement links TRBV12-3 or TRBV12-4 to TRBJ1-5; 12 bases line up with TRBD1. This CDR3 has 17 residues. V lost 5 bases and J lost 6; bases outside the gene matches: 11. The chain's CDR3 is CASSRSRGTGGSQPQHF. CDR3 in DNA: TGTGCCAGCAGTCGCTCCCGCGGGACAGGGGGCAGTCAGCCCCAGCATTTT.

This sequence joins TRBV2 and TRBJ1-1, with D unclear. V lost 6 bases, J lost 3 bases, and 17 bases lay in between. CDR3 length: 15 residues. Germline assignment: CDR1 SNHLY and CDR2 FYNNEI. CDR3 region: CASSEKYSGDTEAFF. The CDR3, as DNA: TGTGCCAGCAGCGAAAAGTATTCGGGTGACACTGAAGCTTTCTTT.

This clonotype occurred a few times. In nucleotides, the CDR3 is TGTGCCAGCAGCTTGCAGGACCACACTGAAGCTTTCTTT. Translating gives CASSLQDHTEAFF. The V call is TRBV7-9, the J call TRBJ1-1; D call uncertain. Germline CDR1 reads SEHNR; CDR2 reads FQNEAQ (reference sequence). The CDR3 runs 13 residues. With 3 bases removed from V and 3 bases from J, the gap between germline ends came to 8 bases. Complete variable domain (other parts from reference TRBV7-9 and TRBJ1-1): DTGVSQNPRHKITKRGQNVTFRCDPISEHNRLYWYRQTLGQGPEFLTYFQNEAQLEKSRLLSDRFSAERPKGSFSTLEIQRTEQGDSAMYLCASSLQDHTEAFFGQGTRLTVV.

V is TRBV3-1 and J is TRBJ1-1; TRBD1 matches at 7 bases. CDR1 LGHDT and CDR2 YNNKEL come from the germline V gene (reference sequence). The CDR3 is 14 residues long. The V and J ends lost 4 bases and 0 bases, in that order; junction bases with no gene match: 2. The CDR3 nucleotides read TGTGCCAGCAGCCCGGACAGGATGAACACTGAAGCTTTCTTT. Residues: CASSPDRMNTEAFF.

This clonotype was detected a few times. The chain has TRBV7-3 and TRBJ2-1; D perhaps matches TRBD2 (7 bases). V was shortened by 1 base and J by 7 bases, with 17 bases between the two germline ends. The CDR3 has 16 amino acids. The V gene's germline CDR1 is SGHTA and CDR2 FQGTGA. The CDR3 DNA sequence: TGTGCCAGCAGCTTAATGTCGGCGGGGGCTGGGAATGAGCAGTTCTTC. Encoded protein: CASSLMSAGAGNEQFF. The complete variable domain, with remaining parts taken from reference TRBV7-3 and TRBJ2-1, reads GAGVSQTPSNKVTEKGKYVELRCDPISGHTALYWYRQSLGQGPEFLIYFQGTGAADDSGLPNDRFFAVRPEGSVSTLKIQRTERGDSAVYLCASSLMSAGAGNEQFFGPGTRLTVL.

This clonotype was counted only a few times. This sequence joins TRBV20-1 and TRBJ2-1, with TRBD2 matching over 9 bases. The J segment lost 7 bases and the V segment lost 1 base, leaving 5 bases of the junction unmatched. Germline CDR1 and CDR2: DFQATT and SNEGSKA (reference sequence). CDR3 length: 14 residues. The CDR3 region has the DNA TGCAGTGCTAGAGCTAGCGGGAAGACGAATGAGCAGTTCTTC. Protein: CSARASGKTNEQFF.

This clonotype was picked up a small number of times. The rearrangement uses TRBV7-9 and TRBJ2-3; D gene unclear. CDR3 length: 15 amino acids. Trimming removed 5 bases from V and 0 bases from J, with 12 bases in between. Germline-derived CDR1 and CDR2 are SEHNR and FQNEAQ (reference sequence). The CDR3 DNA follows: TGTGCCAGCAGCCATGAAACAGCTAGCACAGATACGCAGTATTTT. Translated, it gives CASSHETASTDTQYF.

This clonotype was found many times. V gene TRBV6-5 combines with J gene TRBJ1-5; D is undetermined. The germline V and J ends were trimmed by 8 bases and 5 bases, with 16 bases remaining between them. CDR3 length equals 14 residues. CDR1 and CDR2 from the germline V gene are MNHEY and SVGAGI. CDR3 residues: CASRTNSNDQPQHF. The CDR3 DNA is TGTGCCAGCCGAACCAACAGCAACGATCAGCCCCAGCATTTT.